This T cell receptor (beta chain) is drawn from a study of human T cells and chemical hapten exposure. Looked up from germline, CDR1 is MNHEY and CDR2 is SMNVEV (reference sequence). This CDR3 is 15 amino acids long. Trimming left V 5 bases short and J 4 bases short, with 12 bases between. This clonotype has at least ten counts. Unique molecular identifiers were attached to individual cDNA molecules during library preparation. Each CDR3 protein gets one entry after TCRdb re-called the RACE reads with MiXCR. The repertoire holds over 45,000 distinct CDR3 sequences, with around 4.5% as singletons. Regarding time point: healthy volunteer bleed at 2 weeks. Whole blood, unfractionated, served as the material for total RNA extraction.

The V call is TRBV27, the J call TRBJ1-6, with TRBD1 as a possible D gene (6 bases). The clonotype comes from a female donor in good health. Some clones in this sample may be carry-over from other donors' samples. The sample was whole blood. CDR3 protein: CASSDRQAYNSPLHF. For the CDR3, the DNA is TGTGCCAGCAGTGATAGACAGGCATATAATTCACCCCTCCACTTT.